What follows are 8 T cell receptor beta chains derived from one specimen sequenced in a study of blood T cell repertoires in COVID-19. Sequenced by immunoSEQ multiplex PCR; TCRdb stores in-frame clones only, minus some. The sample holds approximately 110,000 clones, approximately 84% seen once. The sample taken for sequencing was peripheral blood. All receptors come from a woman aged 40 to 50 with acute or convalescent COVID-19.

V gene TRBV9 combines with J gene TRBJ2-1, with D perhaps matching TRBD2 (5 bases). Trimming took off 0 bases at V and 4 bases at J, with 11 bases between the two ends. The CDR3 length is 15 residues. Looked up from germline, CDR1 is SGDLS and CDR2 is YYNGEE. The chain's CDR3 is CASSVDGVAYNEQFF. The CDR3 DNA reads as TGTGCCAGCAGCGTAGACGGGGTAGCTTACAATGAGCAGTTCTTC. Using reference TRBV9 and TRBJ2-1 for the parts outside the CDR3, the full variable domain is DSGVTQTPKHLITATGQRVTLRCSPRSGDLSVYWYQQSLDQGLQFLIQYYNGEERAKGNILERFSAQQFPDLHSELNLSSLELGDSALYFCASSVDGVAYNEQFFGPGTRLTVL.

This chain uses TRBV11-2 with TRBJ2-3, with 9 bases aligning to TRBD2. Germline V CDR1 and CDR2: SGHAT, FQNNGV. Trimming took 5 bases from V and 4 from J; bases not matched to a gene: 10. This CDR3 comprises 16 residues. CDR3 sequence reads: CASSRWGGGASDTQYF. The CDR3 DNA reads as TGTGCCAGCAGCCGATGGGGCGGGGGGGCATCAGATACGCAGTATTTT.

The gene calls are TRBV7-2 and TRBJ2-3, with no clear D. This CDR3 is 13 amino acids long. Germline assignment: CDR1 SGHTA and CDR2 FQGNSA. Trimming removed 1 base from V and 4 bases from J, with 6 bases in between. CDR3: CASSLGAADTQYF. The CDR3 coding sequence is TGTGCCAGCAGCTTAGGGGCAGCAGATACGCAGTATTTT.

The chain links TRBV7-9 to TRBJ1-4, with D possibly being TRBD1 (5 bases). Germline V lookup: CDR1 SEHNR, CDR2 FQNEAQ (reference sequence). Trimming took 5 bases from V and 4 from J, leaving 14 bases between them. The CDR3 consists of 15 residues. The CDR3 spells CASSRGLGHNEKLFF. CDR3 in DNA: TGTGCCAGCAGCCGGGGGTTAGGACATAATGAAAAACTGTTTTTT.

The chain employs TRBV12-3 or TRBV12-4 and TRBJ1-2; D gene unclear. This CDR3 is 13 amino acids long. Trimming cost V 7 bases and J 5 bases, with 14 bases left between them. CDR3: CASTFGEAYGYTF. The CDR3 nucleotides are TGTGCCAGCACGTTCGGGGAAGCATATGGCTACACCTTC.

V and J are TRBV2 and TRBJ1-6; weak D call: TRBD1 (5 bases). The germline V gene has CDR1 SNHLY and CDR2 FYNNEI. CDR3 length: 15 residues. V dropped 5 bases and J dropped 11 bases, with 19 bases sitting between them. CDR3 sequence reads: CASSIWAGVGAPLHF. The CDR3 DNA is TGTGCCAGCAGTATCTGGGCGGGGGTAGGCGCACCCCTCCACTTT.

V and J are TRBV9 and TRBJ1-2; a possible D gene is TRBD1 (5 bases). CDR3 size: 16 residues. Germline V gene sequence: CDR1 SGDLS, CDR2 YYNGEE. V gave up 4 bases and J gave up 0 bases, with 16 bases separating them. The CDR3 DNA sequence: TGTGCCAGCAGCCCCCGTGCGACAGAAACTAACTATGGCTACACCTTC. Its protein product is CASSPRATETNYGYTF. Together with reference TRBV9 and TRBJ1-2, the CDR3 gives the full variable domain: DSGVTQTPKHLITATGQRVTLRCSPRSGDLSVYWYQQSLDQGLQFLIQYYNGEERAKGNILERFSAQQFPDLHSELNLSSLELGDSALYFCASSPRATETNYGYTFGSGTRLTVV.

This clone was detected only once. The J gene is TRBJ2-1, the V gene TRBV10-3; maybe TRBD1 (5 bases). Germline CDR1 and CDR2: ENHRY and SYGVKD. V was cut by 5 bases and J by 2 bases, with 13 bases left in between. The CDR3 extends over 15 amino acids. CDR3 sequence: CAISMKQEPYNEQFF. CDR3 DNA: TGTGCCATCAGTATGAAACAGGAACCCTACAATGAGCAGTTCTTC.